Here is one TCR beta chain with its context. What antigen it recognizes has not been identified. No base-level quality is on record; no much larger clone is a single base apart. The method was the immunoSEQ multiplex PCR assay. The original methods were these. A statistical classification framework was developed to diagnose cytomegalovirus status using the catalog of TCR beta chain sequences. TCRdb retrieved this table from immuneACCESS and kept in-frame rearrangements only. Not all clones are present; in checked studies, unresolved V genes account for under half, and no reason is known for the remainder. D and trimming were read from the DNA, whereas the V and J calls and clone size are those reported in that table. The sample table shows under 150,000 clones, and 84% are seen once. The ten largest clonotypes hold 1.4% of the sample. This sample stems from a study of cytomegalovirus exposure and HLA in healthy donors (dated by TCRdb to about 2017). A note on the overall study: The 650 to 750 repertoires of the first cohort and the roughly 110 validation repertoires were produced on the same platform, according to a later analysis. The study aimed to test whether cataloging public T cell receptors could reveal signatures of past pathogen exposure. A separate validation cohort of 100 to 150 different subjects was used in addition to the approximately 640-subject first cohort. To predict cytomegalovirus infection status, the study combined high-throughput TCR immunosequencing, statistical association of individual TCRs with disease status, and machine learning. What the authors observed across the whole study: In the study, some 160 TCR beta chains were listed as associated with cytomegalovirus. A later analysis had no HLA typing for the validation cohort, so co-occurrence there was scored across all 110 or so repertoires. Most TCR sequences were seen in very few donors, while some public TCRs were found in many individuals. The authors suggested that the approach could potentially be extended to other disease states and immunological phenotypes. Of the cluster scores, around 95% were above 0 in a later analysis, which found that TCRs clustered in the first cohort also tended to co-occur in the approximately 120 validation repertoires. The classifier was reported to diagnose cytomegalovirus status with high specificity and sensitivity in both the original and validation cohorts. In vitro tests confirmed that a few of the cytomegalovirus-associated TCR beta chains recognize cytomegalovirus antigens.

Separate from the approximately 670-subject first cohort, the validation cohort of roughly 110 subjects was the group to which the donors belonged. At the junction V is shortened by 4 bases and J by 6 bases, with 19 bases in between. CDR1 and CDR2 (SGHDT, YYEEEE) derive from the germline V gene. The CDR3 measures 15 amino acids from cysteine to phenylalanine. The kept DNA is CDR3 alone, 45 bases in frame from the first base. The rearranged chain carries TRBV5-6 and TRBJ1-1; 6 matching bases give a weak D call of TRBD1. The TCR comes from a woman aged 25 to 39 in good health and CMV-seronegative. Sequencing used PBMCs. The CDR3 protein: CASSPNRDVGPEAFF. The DNA is as follows: TGTGCCAGCAGCCCCAACAGGGACGTAGGCCCTGAAGCTTTCTTT.